These 21 T cell receptor beta chains were all obtained from the same sample, sequenced in a study of blood T cell repertoires in COVID-19. Profiling relied on immunoSEQ multiplex PCR, and the TCRdb table lists in-frame clones only, not all of them. The sample holds under 30,000 clones; 65% to 90% are singletons and the top ten take over 20%. Sequencing used peripheral blood. The receptors were gathered from a human donor in a cohort sampled during active COVID-19.

The V call is TRBV5-1, the J call TRBJ1-2; a weak D match, TRBD1 (5 bases). Trimming took off 0 bases at V and 6 bases at J, with 18 bases between the two ends. Looked up from germline, CDR1 is SGHRS and CDR2 is YFSETQ. The CDR3 runs 16 residues. CDR3 bases: TGCGCCAGCAGCTTGGCCTTGGGGCCACGATCCCATGGCTACACCTTC. Its protein product is CASSLALGPRSHGYTF.

The gene calls are TRBV5-5 and TRBJ2-2; TRBD1 might be the D (5 bases). V was shortened by 6 bases and J by 3 bases, with 9 bases between the two germline ends. The germline V gene has CDR1 SGHKS and CDR2 YYEKEE (reference sequence). This CDR3 contains 13 residues. CDR3: CASTFRDTGELFF. The CDR3 DNA sequence: TGTGCCAGCACCTTCAGGGACACCGGGGAGCTGTTTTTT.

This clone was seen more than once but under ten times. The chain uses TRBV7-9 and TRBJ2-2; 11 bases fit TRBD2. J gave up 4 bases and V 4 bases, and 2 bases lay outside the gene matches. There are 15 residues in the CDR3. CDR1 is SEHNR and CDR2 is FQNEAQ in the germline V gene (reference sequence). The CDR3 reads CASSSTSGITGELFF. The CDR3 bases are TGTGCCAGCAGCTCGACTAGCGGGATCACCGGGGAGCTGTTTTTT. Full variable domain (remainder filled in from reference TRBV7-9 and TRBJ2-2): DTGVSQNPRHKITKRGQNVTFRCDPISEHNRLYWYRQTLGQGPEFLTYFQNEAQLEKSRLLSDRFSAERPKGSFSTLEIQRTEQGDSAMYLCASSSTSGITGELFFGEGSRLTVL.

This clone turned up a few times. This chain connects TRBV7-8 to TRBJ2-3; D is possibly TRBD1 (6 bases). The CDR3 loop spans 14 amino acids. Germline CDR1 reads SGHVS; CDR2 reads FQNEAQ. With 5 bases removed from V and 2 bases from J, the gap between germline ends came to 11 bases. The CDR3 spells CASSPRGFTDTQYF. DNA of the CDR3: TGTGCCAGCAGCCCTAGGGGGTTCACAGATACGCAGTATTTT. Looking up the rest from reference TRBV7-8 and TRBJ2-3 gives the full variable domain: GAGVSQSPRYKVAKRGQDVALRCDPISGHVSLFWYQQALGQGPEFLTYFQNEAQLDKSGLPSDRFFAERPEGSVSTLKIQRTQQEDSAVYLCASSPRGFTDTQYFGPGTRLTVL.

The genes are TRBV10-1 and TRBJ1-2; 7 bases fit TRBD1. V dropped 4 bases and J dropped 8; count of bases not matched to a gene: 13. This CDR3 region has 15 residues. CDR1 is WNHNN, CDR2 SYGVQD, per germline (reference sequence). In DNA, the CDR3 is TGCGCCAGCAGTGTCATGAGGGGGCCCAAGGACGGCTACACCTTC. Translating gives CASSVMRGPKDGYTF.

This clone was counted between two and nine times. The gene calls are TRBV15 and TRBJ2-3; D remains ambiguous. The CDR3 runs to 13 residues. Germline values: CDR1 LNHNV, CDR2 YYDKDF (reference sequence). V lost 3 bases and J 1 base, leaving 5 bases between the germline ends. The CDR3 nucleotides read TGTGCCACCAGCAGGGCAGGCACAGATACGCAGTATTTT. Translation: CATSRAGTDTQYF.

The V and J genes are TRBV27 and TRBJ2-1, with TRBD2 identical over 7 bases. The junction had 2 bases not matched to a gene; V was cut back by 5 bases and J by 4 bases. The CDR3 contains 13 residues. CDR1 MNHEY and CDR2 SMNVEV come from the germline V gene (reference sequence). DNA for the CDR3: TGTGCCAGCAGTAACGGGGGGTACAATGAGCAGTTCTTC. It translates to CASSNGGYNEQFF.

The J gene is TRBJ2-7, the V gene TRBV10-3, with 8 bases that match TRBD1. CDR1 ENHRY and CDR2 SYGVKD come from the germline V gene. The J segment lost 5 bases and the V segment lost 4 bases, leaving 16 bases of the junction unmatched. The CDR3 runs 17 residues. Here the CDR3 reads CAISVLYRDRKKNEQYF. The DNA for the CDR3 is TGTGCCATCAGTGTCCTTTACCGGGACAGGAAAAAAAACGAGCAGTACTTC.

The CDR3 reads CASSHLASSTDTQYF. For the CDR3, the DNA is TGTGCCAGCAGTCACCTAGCGTCTAGCACAGATACGCAGTATTTT. The genes are TRBV27 and TRBJ2-3; D is perhaps TRBD2 (6 bases). Between the trimmed V and J ends, which lost 5 bases and 0 bases, there was a span of 12 bases. The CDR3 has 15 residues. In germline, CDR1 is MNHEY, CDR2 SMNVEV (reference sequence).

This chain joins TRBV3-1 (or the pseudogene TRBV3-2) and TRBJ2-5; 13 bases line up with TRBD2. The junction had 7 bases not matched to a gene; V was cut back by 6 bases and J by 3 bases. In germline, CDR1 is LGHDT, CDR2 YNNKEL (reference sequence). The CDR3 is 16 amino acids. The CDR3 region is CASSPTSGGLKETQYF. CDR3 DNA: TGTGCCAGCAGTCCGACTAGCGGGGGGCTTAAAGAGACCCAGTACTTC.

The sample holds a few counts of this clone. This sequence joins TRBV4-3 and TRBJ2-7; 12 nucleotides agree with TRBD2. J was trimmed by 4 bases and V by 5 bases; bases with no gene match: 6. The CDR3 consists of 15 residues. Germline V gene data show CDR1 as LGHNA and CDR2 as YSLEER. The CDR3 loop reads CASSGVGTSGYEQYF. DNA of the CDR3: TGCGCCAGCAGCGGTGTAGGGACTAGCGGGTACGAGCAGTACTTC.

CDR3 residues: CASLSYLGGQLFYNEQFF. CDR3 DNA: TGTGCCAGCTTAAGCTACCTCGGGGGACAGCTGTTTTACAATGAGCAGTTCTTC. This chain connects TRBV27 to TRBJ2-1; D may be TRBD1 (7 bases). The V end lost 8 bases, the J end lost 4 bases, and 27 bases lay between the germline ends. This CDR3 has 18 amino acids. Germline lookup yields CDR1 MNHEY and CDR2 SMNVEV (reference sequence).

This chain uses TRBV30 with TRBJ2-7, with a tentative D call TRBD2 (5 bases). Deletions cut 0 bases from V and 3 bases from J, with 9 bases between. CDR3 length: 13 amino acids. Germline CDR1 and CDR2: GTSNPN and SVGIG (reference sequence). The CDR3 DNA sequence: TGTGCCTGGAGTGTACCCGGGGACTACGAGCAGTACTTC. Amino acids: CAWSVPGDYEQYF.

The chain recombines TRBV9 with TRBJ2-3, with 12 bases identical to TRBD2. Germline-derived CDR1 and CDR2 are SGDLS and YYNGEE. V lost 0 bases and J lost 5; bases outside the gene matches: 7. The CDR3 sequence is 17 residues long. CDR3 coding DNA: TGTGCCAGCAGCGTAGGATCGACTAGCGGGGGTGTAGATACGCAGTATTTT. Its translation is CASSVGSTSGGVDTQYF.

The rearrangement joins TRBV18 to TRBJ2-5, with 7 bases that match TRBD2. Per the germline V gene, CDR1 is KGHSH and CDR2 is LQKENI. This CDR3 has 16 amino acids. V shed 0 bases and J 3 bases; nucleotides not matched to a gene: 7. This CDR3 is CASSPPFSGYKETQYF. CDR3 DNA sequence: TGTGCCAGCTCACCACCGTTTAGCGGGTATAAAGAGACCCAGTACTTC. Looking up the rest from reference TRBV18 and TRBJ2-5 gives the full variable domain: NAGVMQNPRHLVRRRGQEARLRCSPMKGHSHVYWYRQLPEEGLKFMVYLQKENIIDESGMPKERFSAEFPKEGPSILRIQQVVRGDSAAYFCASSPPFSGYKETQYFGPGTRLLVL.

The V and J genes are TRBV4-1 and TRBJ1-4; 9 bases align to TRBD1. V was pared by 3 bases and J by 8 bases, with 10 bases of the junction left unmatched. The CDR3 totals 16 residues. Germline CDR1 is MGHRA and CDR2 is YSYEKL. The DNA for the CDR3 is TGCGCCAGCAGCCAGTTCTGGACAGGGGATGAGGAAAAACTGTTTTTT. Protein product: CASSQFWTGDEEKLFF.

The rearrangement links TRBV10-3 to TRBJ2-3; TRBD2 aligns across 9 bases. The CDR3 spans 14 residues. Trimming took 10 bases from V and 9 from J; bases not matched to a gene: 14. The germline gives CDR1 ENHRY, CDR2 SYGVKD. As DNA, the CDR3 is TGTGCCACTGCTAAGGAGCGGGGGGCGGGGACGCAGTATTTT. Translation: CATAKERGAGTQYF.

Written as DNA, the CDR3 is TGCGCCAGCAGTCACTCCGGACAGGACCTCTACGAGCAGTACTTC. The encoded protein is CASSHSGQDLYEQYF. V usage is TRBV23-1 and J usage is TRBJ2-7; 7 bases are shared with TRBD1. TRBV23-1 is known as an ORF, though its function is uncertain. CDR3 length: 15 residues. V lost 3 bases to trimming and J lost 3 bases; unmatched junction nucleotides: 8.

The chain uses TRBV4-1 and TRBJ1-5; D may be TRBD1 (5 bases). There are 17 residues in the CDR3. CDR1 is MGHRA and CDR2 is YSYEKL in the germline V gene. V was cut by 0 bases and J by 9 bases, with 21 bases left in between. The CDR3 region has the DNA TGCGCCAGCAGCCAAGAGGGGGGTCTAACCCCCTCATGGCCCCAGCATTTT. It translates to CASSQEGGLTPSWPQHF.

This chain links TRBV15 with TRBJ2-5, with 8 bases aligning to TRBD2. V was pared by 5 bases and J by 5 bases, with 7 bases of the junction left unmatched. This CDR3 has 14 residues. The V gene's germline CDR1 is LNHNV and CDR2 YYDKDF (reference sequence). CDR3 loop: CATSPRGGRETQYF. The CDR3 DNA reads as TGTGCCACCAGCCCCCGGGGGGGCCGGGAGACCCAGTACTTC.

This rearrangement joins TRBV6-1 to TRBJ2-7; TRBD2 might be the D (6 bases). V was clipped by 1 base and J by 6 bases, with 16 bases between them. Germline CDR1 and CDR2: MNHNS and SASEGT. The CDR3 spans 15 residues. DNA for the CDR3: TGTGCCAGCAGTGAAGGGAGGGCAACCCCCCGCGAGCAGTACTTC. Translating gives CASSEGRATPREQYF.